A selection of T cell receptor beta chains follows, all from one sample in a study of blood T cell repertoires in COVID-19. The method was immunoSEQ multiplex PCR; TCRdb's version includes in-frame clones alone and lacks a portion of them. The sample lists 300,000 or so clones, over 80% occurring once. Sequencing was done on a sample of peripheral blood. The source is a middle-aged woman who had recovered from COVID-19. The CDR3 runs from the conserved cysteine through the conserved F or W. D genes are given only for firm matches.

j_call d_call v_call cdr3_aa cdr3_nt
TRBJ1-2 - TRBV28 CASTTRRGYTF TGTGCCAGTACCACCAGGAGGGGCTACACCTTC
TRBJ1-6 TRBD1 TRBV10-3 CAISDRGGTGNSPLHF TGTGCCATCAGTGACCGAGGGGGCACGGGGAATTCACCCCTCCACTTT
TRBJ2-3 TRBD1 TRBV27 CASSTLQGARYTQYF TGTGCCAGCAGTACTCTACAGGGGGCCCGGTATACGCAGTATTTT
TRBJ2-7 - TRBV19 CASRAASYLSYEQYF TGTGCCAGTAGAGCGGCCAGCTATCTGTCCTACGAGCAGTACTTC
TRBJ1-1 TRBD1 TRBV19 CASKRTGLNTEAFF TGTGCCAGTAAGCGGACAGGCCTGAACACTGAAGCTTTCTTT
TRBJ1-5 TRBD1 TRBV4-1 CASSQGGDRDQPQHF TGCGCCAGCAGCCAAGGTGGGGACAGGGATCAGCCCCAGCATTTT
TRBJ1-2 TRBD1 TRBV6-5 CASSRQGNGYTF TGTGCCAGCAGTCGACAGGGGAACGGCTACACCTTC
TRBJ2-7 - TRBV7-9 CASSFDAGEQYF TGTGCCAGCAGCTTCGACGCGGGCGAGCAGTACTTC
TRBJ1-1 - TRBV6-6 CASSYGEGNAFF TGTGCCAGCAGTTATGGGGAGGGTAATGCTTTCTTT
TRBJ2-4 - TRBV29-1 CSTSGAVGNIQYF TGCAGCACATCAGGGGCCGTAGGAAACATTCAGTACTTC
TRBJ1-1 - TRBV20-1 CSASRDMNTEAFF TGCAGTGCTAGTAGGGACATGAACACTGAAGCTTTCTTT
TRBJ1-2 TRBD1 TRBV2 CASSPGTGVIPSF TGTGCCAGCAGCCCTGGGACAGGGGTAATCCCTTCCTTC
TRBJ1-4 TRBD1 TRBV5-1 CASRTGPVDEKLFF TGCGCCAGCAGGACAGGGCCCGTCGATGAAAAACTGTTTTTT
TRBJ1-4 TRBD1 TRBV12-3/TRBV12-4 CASRGQGWEKLFF TGTGCCAGCAGAGGACAGGGCTGGGAAAAACTGTTTTTT
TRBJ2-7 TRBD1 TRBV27 CASSPYRGRIYEQYF TGTGCCAGCAGTCCGTACAGGGGGCGGATCTACGAGCAGTACTTC
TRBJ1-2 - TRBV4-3 CASSPRAGLNYGYTF TGCGCCAGCAGCCCCCGTGCCGGACTGAACTATGGCTACACCTTC
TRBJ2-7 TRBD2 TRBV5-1 CASSGPSGAFYEQYF TGCGCCAGCAGCGGTCCCAGCGGGGCCTTCTACGAGCAGTACTTC
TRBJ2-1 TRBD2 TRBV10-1 CASSESSSGAYNEQFF TGCGCCAGCAGTGAGTCTTCAAGCGGGGCCTACAATGAGCAGTTCTTC
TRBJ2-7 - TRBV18 CASSLTPYYNPGYEQYF TGTGCCAGCTCACTCACACCGTACTACAACCCCGGCTACGAGCAGTACTTC
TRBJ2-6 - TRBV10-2 CASTPHDYGAGANVLTF TGCGCCAGCACCCCTCATGATTACGGGGCTGGGGCCAACGTCCTGACTTTC
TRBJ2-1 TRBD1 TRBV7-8 CASSLEGQGHEQFF TGTGCCAGCAGCTTAGAAGGACAGGGGCATGAGCAGTTCTTC
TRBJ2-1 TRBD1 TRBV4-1 CASSLKTGQGTSYNEQFF TGCGCCAGCAGCCTAAAGACCGGACAGGGGACCTCCTACAATGAGCAGTTCTTC
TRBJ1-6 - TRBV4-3 CASSLEQANSPLHF TGCGCCAGCAGCCTCGAGCAAGCTAATTCACCCCTCCACTTT
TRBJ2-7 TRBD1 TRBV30 CAWSVGQGFYEQYF TGTGCCTGGAGTGTAGGACAGGGATTCTACGAGCAGTACTTC